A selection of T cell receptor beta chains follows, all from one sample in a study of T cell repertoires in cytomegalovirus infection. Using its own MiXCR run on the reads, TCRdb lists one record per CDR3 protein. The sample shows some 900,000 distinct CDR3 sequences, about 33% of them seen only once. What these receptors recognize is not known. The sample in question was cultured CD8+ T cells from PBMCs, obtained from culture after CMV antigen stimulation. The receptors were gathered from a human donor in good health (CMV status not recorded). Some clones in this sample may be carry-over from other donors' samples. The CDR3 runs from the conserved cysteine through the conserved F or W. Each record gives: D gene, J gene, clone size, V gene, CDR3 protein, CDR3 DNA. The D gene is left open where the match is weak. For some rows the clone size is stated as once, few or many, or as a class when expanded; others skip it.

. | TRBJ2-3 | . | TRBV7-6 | CASSPLTKTSTDTQYF | TGTGCCAGCAGCCCCCTAACGAAGACTAGCACAGATACGCAGTATTTT
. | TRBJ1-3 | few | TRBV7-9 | CASSLVGPSGNTIYF | TGTGCCAGCAGCTTAGTAGGACCCTCTGGAAACACCATATATTTT
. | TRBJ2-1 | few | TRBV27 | CASSLHASGYNEQFF | TGTGCCAGCAGTTTACATGCGTCAGGGTACAATGAGCAGTTCTTC
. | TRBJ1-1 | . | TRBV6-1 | CASSGNGWTEAFF | TGTGCCAGCAGTGGAAATGGGTGGACTGAAGCTTTCTTT
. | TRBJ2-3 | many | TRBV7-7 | CASSLEDSGDTQYF | TGTGCTAGCAGCTTAGAAGACAGTGGAGATACGCAGTATTTT
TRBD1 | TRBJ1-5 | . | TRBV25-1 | CASSPGQGEWISNQPQHF | TGTGCCAGCAGTCCGGGACAGGGGGAATGGATTAGCAATCAGCCCCAGCATTTT
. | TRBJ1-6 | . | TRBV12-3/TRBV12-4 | CASSITGNISPLHF | TGTGCCAGCAGTATTACAGGGAATATTTCACCCCTCCACTTT
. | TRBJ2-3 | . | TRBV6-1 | CASSEIRGTHTDTQYF | TGTGCCAGCAGTGAGATCCGGGGGACCCACACAGATACGCAGTATTTT
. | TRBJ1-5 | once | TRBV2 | CAIRMEGGNQPQHF | TGTGCCATCCGCATGGAGGGGGGCAATCAGCCCCAGCATTTT
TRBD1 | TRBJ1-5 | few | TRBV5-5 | CASRVQGNGNQPQHF | TGTGCCAGCAGAGTACAGGGGAACGGCAATCAGCCCCAGCATTTT
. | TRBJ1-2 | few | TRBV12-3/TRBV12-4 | CASSLRAAAVDGYTF | TGTGCCAGCAGCCTCCGGGCCGCAGCGGTAGACGGCTACACCTTC
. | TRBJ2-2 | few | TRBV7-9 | CASSHRVAGELFF | TGTGCCAGCAGCCACAGGGTTGCCGGGGAGCTGTTTTTT
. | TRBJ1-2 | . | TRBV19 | CASSPAVGRLSVDYGYTF | TGTGCCAGTAGTCCGGCGGTTGGCAGGCTGTCGGTGGACTATGGCTACACCTTC
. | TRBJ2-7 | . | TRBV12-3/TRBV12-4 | CASSLRGHHYEQYF | TGTGCCAGCAGTTTAAGGGGACACCATTACGAGCAGTACTTC
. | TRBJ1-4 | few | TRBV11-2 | CASSRTVGVEEKLFF | TGTGCCAGCAGCAGGACGGTAGGCGTAGAAGAAAAACTGTTTTTT
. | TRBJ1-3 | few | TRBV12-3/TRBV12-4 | CASTTREAGNTIYF | TGTGCCAGCACGACACGGGAAGCTGGAAACACCATATATTTT
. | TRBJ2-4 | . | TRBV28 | CASSSRANKNIQYF | TGTGCCAGCAGTTCTAGAGCCAACAAAAACATTCAGTACTTC
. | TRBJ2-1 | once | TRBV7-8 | CASRGGGITYNEQFF | TGTGCCAGCCGAGGGGGGGGAATCACCTACAATGAGCAGTTCTTC
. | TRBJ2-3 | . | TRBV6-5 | CASSLLRMQGPDTQYF | TGTGCCAGCAGTTTGCTGCGGATGCAGGGACCAGATACGCAGTATTTT
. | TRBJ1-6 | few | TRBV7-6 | CASRAGTSPLHF | TGTGCCAGCAGGGCTGGGACTTCACCCCTCCACTTT
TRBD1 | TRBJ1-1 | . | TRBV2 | CASSGGQGFTEAFF | TGTGCCAGCAGTGGGGGACAGGGTTTCACTGAAGCTTTCTTT
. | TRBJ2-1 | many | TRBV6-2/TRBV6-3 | CASRDPSSYNEQFF | TGTGCCAGCAGGGACCCGAGCTCCTACAATGAGCAGTTCTTC
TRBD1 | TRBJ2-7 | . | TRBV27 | CASRWDRVSSEQYF | TGTGCCAGCAGATGGGACAGGGTCTCCTCCGAGCAGTACTTC
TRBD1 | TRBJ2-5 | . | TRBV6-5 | CASSWDRGLETQYF | TGTGCCAGCAGTTGGGACAGGGGGCTAGAGACCCAGTACTTC
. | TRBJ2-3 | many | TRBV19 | CASSTTATSTDTQYF | TGTGCCAGTAGTACGACAGCCACTAGCACAGATACGCAGTATTTT
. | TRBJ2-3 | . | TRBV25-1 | CASSERRATDTQYF | TGTGCCAGCAGTGAAAGGCGGGCCACAGATACGCAGTATTTT
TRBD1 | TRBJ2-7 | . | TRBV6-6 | CASIGIDRGFFLSYEQYF | TGTGCCAGCATTGGGATCGACAGGGGGTTTTTTCTATCGTACGAGCAGTACTTC
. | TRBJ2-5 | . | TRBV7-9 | CASSHPAGQETQYF | TGTGCCAGCAGCCATCCGGCGGGCCAAGAGACCCAGTACTTC
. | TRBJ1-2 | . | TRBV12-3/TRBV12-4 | CASSFPPTNYGYTF | TGTGCCAGCAGTTTCCCACCTACTAACTATGGCTACACCTTC
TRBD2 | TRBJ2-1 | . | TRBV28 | CASSPRGGRHNEQFF | TGTGCCAGCAGTCCCCGGGGGGGCCGACACAATGAGCAGTTCTTC
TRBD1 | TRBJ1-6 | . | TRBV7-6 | CASSFRDRDYNSPLHF | TGTGCCAGCAGCTTCCGGGACAGGGACTATAATTCACCCCTCCACTTT
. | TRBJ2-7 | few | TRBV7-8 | CASSFGPFEQYF | TGTGCCAGCAGCTTCGGGCCATTCGAGCAGTACTTC
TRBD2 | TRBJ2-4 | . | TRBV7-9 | CASSLAGGMAKNIQYF | TGTGCCAGCAGCCTCGCCGGGGGGATGGCCAAAAACATTCAGTACTTC
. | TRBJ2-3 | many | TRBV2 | CASLADTQYF | TGTGCCAGTTTGGCAGATACGCAGTATTTT
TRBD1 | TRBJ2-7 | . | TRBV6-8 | CASSYLGQGDYEQYF | TGTGCCAGCAGTTATTTGGGACAGGGGGACTACGAGCAGTACTTC
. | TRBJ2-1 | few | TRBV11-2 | CASSPPRDGQFF | TGTGCCAGCAGCCCTCCCAGGGACGGGCAGTTCTTC
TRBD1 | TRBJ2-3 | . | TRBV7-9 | CASSFSGTGGADTQYF | TGTGCCAGCAGTTTTAGCGGGACAGGGGGTGCAGATACGCAGTATTTT
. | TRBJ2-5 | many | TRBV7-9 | CASSKRARGETQYF | TGTGCCAGCAGCAAGAGGGCGAGGGGAGAGACCCAGTACTTC
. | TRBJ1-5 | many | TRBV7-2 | CASSSEGGGGNQPQHF | TGTGCCAGCAGCTCAGAGGGGGGCGGCGGCAATCAGCCCCAGCATTTT
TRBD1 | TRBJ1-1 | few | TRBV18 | CASSPNGQGNTEAFF | TGTGCCAGCTCACCGAATGGACAGGGGAACACTGAAGCTTTCTTT
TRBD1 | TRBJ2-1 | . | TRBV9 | CASSETGSGYNEQFF | TGTGCCAGCAGTGAGACAGGGTCCGGCTACAATGAGCAGTTCTTC
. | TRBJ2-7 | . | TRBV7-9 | CASSPPGQQYEQYF | TGTGCCAGCAGCCCGCCTGGACAACAGTACGAGCAGTACTTC
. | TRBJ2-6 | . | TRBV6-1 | CASSERRRSYSGANVLTF | TGTGCCAGCAGTGAACGGAGGAGGTCTTACTCTGGGGCCAACGTCCTGACTTTC
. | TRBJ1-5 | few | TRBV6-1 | CASSEAVGWVNQPQHF | TGTGCCAGCAGTGAAGCGGTCGGTTGGGTCAATCAGCCCCAGCATTTT